This TCR beta chain appears in the sequencing data of a study of blood T cell repertoires in COVID-19. Study details: COVID-19 samples collected from the United States, Italy and Spain covered acute and convalescent phases.

In the original workflow: Researchers report that nucleated cell counts were estimated from reference gene primer amplification. Measured with immunoSEQ multiplex PCR; TCRdb has only the in-frame clones, and not every one. Clone size and V and J calls were adopted from that table, with D and trimming inferred from the DNA. Altogether hundreds of thousands of clones are present, 80% to 90% being singletons, with the ten largest covering 18%. Material: peripheral blood. This TCR came from a woman aged 80 or older with active or convalescent COVID-19.

CDR3 amino acids: CASSPTDRATEAFF. CDR3 bases: TGTGCCAGCAGCCCCACAGACAGGGCCACTGAAGCTTTCTTT. The chain is built from TRBV7-9 and TRBJ1-1; 7 bases line up with TRBD1. The ends lost 5 bases at V and 4 bases at J; junction bases unmatched: 7. Germline values: CDR1 SEHNR, CDR2 FQNEAQ (reference sequence). The CDR3 is made up of 14 amino acids.